The next 24 T cell receptor beta chains were all read from a single sample in a study of cytomegalovirus exposure and HLA in healthy donors. Clones were read by immunoSEQ multiplex PCR, and TCRdb kept only the in-frame ones, dropping some. This repertoire shows about 220,000 clones, about 93% found once; its top ten account for more than 1%. Sequences were obtained from PBMCs. The receptors originated from a woman between 18 and 29 years old in good health and CMV-seronegative.

V usage is TRBV5-1 and J usage is TRBJ2-3, with a possible D match to TRBD1 (6 bases). Germline lookup yields CDR1 SGHRS and CDR2 YFSETQ. The V end lost 1 base, the J end lost 6 bases, and 21 bases lay between the germline ends. This CDR3 region has 17 residues. The CDR3 bases are TGCGCCAGCAGCTTGATCCACAGGGAGATGGTTTTCGATACGCAGTATTTT. This translates into CASSLIHREMVFDTQYF.

CDR3 protein: CASRDRGSNYGYTF. In DNA form, the CDR3 reads TGTGCCAGCAGGGACAGGGGATCTAACTATGGCTACACCTTC. The chain links TRBV6-1 to TRBJ1-2; 9 nucleotides align to TRBD1. The CDR3 consists of 14 residues. Germline CDR1 MNHNS, CDR2 SASEGT. V lost 6 bases to trimming and J lost 0 bases; unmatched junction nucleotides: 2.

The genes are TRBV27 and TRBJ1-3; the match to TRBD1 covers 8 bases. V shed 2 bases and J 2 bases; nucleotides not matched to a gene: 5. Germline CDR1 reads MNHEY; CDR2 reads SMNVEV (reference sequence). The CDR3 sequence is 16 residues long. The CDR3, as DNA: TGTGCCAGCAGTTTAAGGACAGGGATGACTGGAAACACCATATATTTT. It encodes CASSLRTGMTGNTIYF.

The chain is built from TRBV27 and TRBJ2-7; D is uncertain. This CDR3 is 14 amino acids long. V dropped 11 bases and J dropped 7 bases, with 24 bases sitting between them. Germline V gene sequence: CDR1 MNHEY, CDR2 SMNVEV (reference sequence). The CDR3: CASLPSAFFSEQYF. The CDR3 nucleotides are TGTGCCTCCCTACCAAGCGCCTTTTTTTCGGAGCAGTACTTC.

The chain couples TRBV19 to TRBJ1-2, with D possibly being TRBD1 (6 bases). The CDR3 is made up of 15 amino acids. Between the trimmed V and J ends, which lost 3 bases and 2 bases, there was a span of 13 bases. Germline-derived CDR1 and CDR2 are LNHDA and SQIVND (reference sequence). The CDR3 sequence is CASSIPPTGNYGYTF. The CDR3, as DNA: TGTGCCAGTAGTATTCCACCGACAGGAAACTATGGCTACACCTTC.

V is TRBV9 and J is TRBJ2-5, with 9 bases that match TRBD2. V shed 0 bases and J 7 bases; nucleotides not matched to a gene: 1. The CDR3 is 13 amino acids. Germline V lookup: CDR1 SGDLS, CDR2 YYNGEE. The DNA for the CDR3 is TGTGCCAGCAGCGTAGGGCGGGGGGGGACCCAGTACTTC. Translated, it gives CASSVGRGGTQYF.

The chain has TRBV5-5 and TRBJ1-2, with D tentatively TRBD1 (6 bases). Trimming removed 0 bases from V and 4 bases from J, with 19 bases in between. In germline, CDR1 is SGHKS, CDR2 YYEKEE (reference sequence). The CDR3 contains 17 residues. The CDR3 sequence is CASSLAVGGRTRYGYTF. As DNA, the CDR3 is TGTGCCAGCAGCTTGGCCGTTGGGGGCCGCACCCGCTATGGCTACACCTTC.

V and J are TRBV5-4 and TRBJ1-2; TRBD1 aligns across 7 bases. This CDR3 comprises 14 residues. Germline-derived CDR1 and CDR2 are SGHNT and YYREEE (reference sequence). The V and J ends lost 4 bases and 8 bases, in that order; junction bases with no gene match: 11. The DNA of the CDR3 is TGTGCCAGCAGCCCGTTTACCCAGGGGGACGGCTACACCTTC. Residues: CASSPFTQGDGYTF.

This clone was picked up a small number of times. CDR3 bases: TGTGCCAGCAGCAAGGGAGAAGGGAGGAGGACAGATACGCAGTATTTT. It codes for CASSKGEGRRTDTQYF. The chain has TRBV2 and TRBJ2-3; D possibly corresponds to TRBD2 (6 bases). With 6 bases removed from V and 3 bases from J, the gap between germline ends came to 19 bases. CDR3 length: 16 amino acids. The germline V gene has CDR1 SNHLY and CDR2 FYNNEI.

This clone was seen just once. The chain couples TRBV28 to TRBJ2-3, with TRBD2 identical over 10 bases. The CDR3 consists of 14 residues. The V gene's germline CDR1 is MDHEN and CDR2 SYDVKM. V shed 3 bases and J 7 bases; nucleotides not matched to a gene: 4. CDR3 amino acids: CASSFLAGVNTQYF. In DNA, the CDR3 is TGTGCCAGCAGTTTTCTAGCGGGAGTAAATACGCAGTATTTT.

This clone was recorded only once. Different DNA sequences within this sample yield the same CDR3. The gene calls are TRBV28 and TRBJ2-5; no reliable D call. The CDR3 length is 12 residues. Trimming left V 2 bases short and J 5 bases short, with 6 bases between. Germline values: CDR1 MDHEN, CDR2 SYDVKM. The CDR3 bases are TGTGCCAGCAGTTTAGTCGGTGAGACCCAGTACTTC. Translated, it gives CASSLVGETQYF.

The chain is built from TRBV28 and TRBJ1-2, with D perhaps matching TRBD1 (5 bases). There are 15 residues in the CDR3. In germline, CDR1 is MDHEN, CDR2 SYDVKM. Trimming left V 1 base short and J 3 bases short, with 12 bases between. The CDR3 loop reads CASSLFVGAYYGYTF. The CDR3 DNA follows: TGTGCCAGCAGTTTATTCGTAGGGGCCTACTATGGCTACACCTTC.

This chain joins TRBV27 and TRBJ2-3; 10 nucleotides line up with TRBD2. Germline lookup yields CDR1 MNHEY and CDR2 SMNVEV (reference sequence). The CDR3 has 16 amino acids. Losses at the gene ends were 1 base for V and 6 bases for J; bases not matched to a gene: 7. The CDR3 DNA reads TGTGCCAGCAGTTTATGGAGCGGGAGGGGTCTGGATACGCAGTATTTT. It specifies CASSLWSGRGLDTQYF.

The chain has TRBV30 and TRBJ2-2; 9 bases map to TRBD1. Germline loops: CDR1 GTSNPN, CDR2 SVGIG (reference sequence). The CDR3 loop spans 14 amino acids. After removal of 8 bases from V and 7 bases from J, the junction contained 11 bases not matched to a gene. The CDR3 protein is CAKRTGEGHGELFF. The CDR3 DNA follows: TGTGCCAAACGGACAGGGGAGGGTCACGGGGAGCTGTTTTTT.

The chain uses TRBV6-1 and TRBJ2-2, with no clear D. Trimming stripped 4 bases from V and 0 bases from J, with 9 bases between. This CDR3 is 15 amino acids long. Germline V gene data show CDR1 as MNHNS and CDR2 as SASEGT. The CDR3 reads CASSVASPNTGELFF. DNA of the CDR3: TGTGCCAGCAGTGTGGCCAGTCCGAACACCGGGGAGCTGTTTTTT.

The chain recombines TRBV2 with TRBJ2-7; 8 nucleotides line up with TRBD1. The J segment lost 1 base and the V segment lost 9 bases, leaving 14 bases of the junction unmatched. The germline gives CDR1 SNHLY, CDR2 FYNNEI. The CDR3 is 16 residues long. DNA of the CDR3: TGTGCCAGTCTCTCCCCAGGGGGCCCGCGATCCTACGAGCAGTACTTC. It translates to CASLSPGGPRSYEQYF.

The chain carries TRBV29-1 and TRBJ1-1, with 8 bases lining up with TRBD1. This CDR3 comprises 13 residues. Per the germline V gene, CDR1 is SQVTM and CDR2 is ANQGSEA. The V segment lost 5 bases and the J segment 2 bases; nucleotides outside the gene matches: 4. The CDR3 here is CSVMTGANTEAFF. CDR3 DNA sequence: TGCAGCGTTATGACAGGGGCTAACACTGAAGCTTTCTTT.

The rearrangement joins TRBV5-6 to TRBJ2-7; 7 nucleotides line up with TRBD2. The CDR3 sequence is 14 residues long. CDR1 and CDR2 (germline): SGHDT, YYEEEE. Trimming removed 1 base from V and 3 bases from J; junction bases left unmatched: 4. CDR3 in DNA: TGTGCCAGCAGCTTGTCCGGGAGGAACTACGAGCAGTACTTC. Its translation: CASSLSGRNYEQYF.

The V call is TRBV7-9, the J call TRBJ1-1; unclear D gene. CDR3 size: 14 residues. Germline lookup yields CDR1 SEHNR and CDR2 FQNEAQ (reference sequence). V lost 5 bases, J lost 6 bases, and 16 bases lay in between. In nucleotides, the CDR3 is TGTGCCAGCAGCCATAGACTAGCCCCTTCTGAAGCTTTCTTT. Amino acid sequence: CASSHRLAPSEAFF.

The chain couples TRBV5-6 to TRBJ1-1; the D gene is possibly TRBD1 (5 bases). V lost 0 bases, J lost 3 bases, and 9 bases lay in between. This CDR3 is 14 amino acids long. Per germline, CDR1 SGHDT and CDR2 YYEEEE. CDR3 sequence reads: CASSLGEGDTEAFF. CDR3 coding DNA: TGTGCCAGCAGCTTGGGGGAAGGGGACACTGAAGCTTTCTTT. The full variable domain, completed using reference TRBV5-6 and TRBJ1-1, is DAGVTQSPTHLIKTRGQQVTLRCSPKSGHDTVSWYQQALGQGPQFIFQYYEEEERQRGNFPDRFSGHQFPNYSSELNVNALLLGDSALYLCASSLGEGDTEAFFGQGTRLTVV.

J is TRBJ1-2 and V is TRBV5-6; 10 nucleotides match TRBD1. Germline V CDR1 and CDR2: SGHDT, YYEEEE. V shed 0 bases, J shed 6 bases, and the junction held 8 bases outside the gene matches. CDR3 length: 16 amino acids. CDR3 in DNA: TGTGCCAGCAGCTTGGGACAGGGGGCGGTTGCAAATGGCTACACCTTC. Translating it yields CASSLGQGAVANGYTF. Variable domain in full (rest from reference TRBV5-6 and TRBJ1-2): DAGVTQSPTHLIKTRGQQVTLRCSPKSGHDTVSWYQQALGQGPQFIFQYYEEEERQRGNFPDRFSGHQFPNYSSELNVNALLLGDSALYLCASSLGQGAVANGYTFGSGTRLTVV.

The V gene is TRBV7-3, the J gene TRBJ1-1; TRBD1 might be the D (5 bases). The CDR3 is 18 amino acids. Germline V gives CDR1 SGHTA, CDR2 FQGTGA. Trimming took 5 bases from V and 0 from J, leaving 22 bases between them. CDR3 residues: CASSPQQVQVTMNTEAFF. DNA for the CDR3: TGTGCCAGCAGCCCCCAACAGGTACAGGTTACCATGAACACTGAAGCTTTCTTT. Filled out from reference TRBV7-3 and TRBJ1-1, the complete variable domain reads GAGVSQTPSNKVTEKGKYVELRCDPISGHTALYWYRQSLGQGPEFLIYFQGTGAADDSGLPNDRFFAVRPEGSVSTLKIQRTERGDSAVYLCASSPQQVQVTMNTEAFFGQGTRLTVV.

The gene calls are TRBV6-6 and TRBJ2-5; D is unclear. The CDR3 length is 11 residues. From germline, CDR1 is MNHNY and CDR2 SVGAGI (reference sequence). The ends were cut back, 2 bases at V and 4 bases at J, with 2 bases in the middle. CDR3 protein: CASSYRETQYF. The CDR3 DNA reads as TGTGCCAGCAGTTACCGAGAGACCCAGTACTTC.

The V and J genes are TRBV14 and TRBJ1-6; D is ambiguous. In germline, CDR1 is SGHDN, CDR2 FVKESK. The length of the CDR3 is 17 residues. V was trimmed by 1 base and J by 0 bases, leaving 10 bases between them. The CDR3 reads CASSQAHVSSYNSPLHF. The DNA of the CDR3 is TGTGCCAGCAGCCAAGCCCACGTGAGCTCCTATAATTCACCCCTCCACTTT.